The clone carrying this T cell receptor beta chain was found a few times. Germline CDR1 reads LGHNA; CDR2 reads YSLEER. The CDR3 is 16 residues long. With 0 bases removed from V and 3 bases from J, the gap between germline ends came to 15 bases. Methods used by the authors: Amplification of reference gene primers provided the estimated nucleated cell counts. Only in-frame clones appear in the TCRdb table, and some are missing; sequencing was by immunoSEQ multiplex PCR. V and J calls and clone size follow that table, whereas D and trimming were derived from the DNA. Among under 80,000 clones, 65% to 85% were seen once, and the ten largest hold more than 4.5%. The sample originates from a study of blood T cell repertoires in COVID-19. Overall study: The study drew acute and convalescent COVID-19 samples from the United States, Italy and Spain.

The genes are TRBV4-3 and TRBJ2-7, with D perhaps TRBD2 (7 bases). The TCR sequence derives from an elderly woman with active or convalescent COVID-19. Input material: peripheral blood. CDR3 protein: CASSQELGGGNYEQYF. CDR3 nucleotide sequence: TGCGCCAGCAGCCAAGAGTTGGGAGGGGGAAACTACGAGCAGTACTTC.